This record concerns one T cell receptor beta chain sequence. These data originate in a study of blood T cell repertoires in COVID-19. The overall study: COVID-19 samples from acute and convalescent phases originated in the United States, Italy and Spain.

Germline V gene data show CDR1 as MDHEN and CDR2 as SYDVKM. The V segment lost 5 bases and the J segment 4 bases; nucleotides outside the gene matches: 8. This CDR3 is 15 amino acids long. Libraries were prepared by immunoSEQ multiplex PCR; TCRdb keeps only in-frame clonotypes and omits some of them. The sample has about 160,000 clones, 85% seen once. Sequencing was performed on peripheral blood. This chain connects TRBV28 to TRBJ1-1; TRBD1 matches at 9 bases. This TCR came from a human donor with acute or convalescent COVID-19. The donor label of this sample is uncertain. CDR3 coding DNA: TGTGCCAGCAGTCCCCCGGGACAGGGATTCACTGAAGCTTTCTTT. Translation: CASSPPGQGFTEAFF. Full variable domain (rest looked up from reference TRBV28 and TRBJ1-1): DVKVTQSSRYLVKRTGEKVFLECVQDMDHENMFWYRQDPGLGLRLIYFSYDVKMKEKGDIPEGYSVSREKKERFSLILESASTNQTSMYLCASSPPGQGFTEAFFGQGTRLTVV.